These 15 T cell receptor beta chains came from one sample sequenced in a study of immune evolution from preneoplasia to lung adenocarcinoma. This table comes from immunoSEQ multiplex PCR, and its TCRdb copy is limited to in-frame clones, with some not included. Of about 2,500 clones detected, 80% to 90% appear once; the ten largest clones hold under 7%. The source material was FFPE invasive lung adenocarcinoma tissue. The receptors were gathered from a person aged 55-85 years with invasive lung adenocarcinoma.

Points on this clone: Germline and junction disagree at one end, which may indicate a read error. The genes are TRBV2 and TRBJ2-4, with D possibly matching TRBD2 (5 bases). This CDR3 contains 11 residues. Germline CDR1 is SNHLY and CDR2 is FYNNEI. The CDR3: CASSDSVARHF. CDR3 in DNA: TGTGCCAGCAGTGACTCGGTAGCGAGGCACTTC.

The chain has TRBV4-2 and TRBJ2-3; D might be TRBD2 (6 bases). Germline-derived CDR1 and CDR2 are LGHNA and YNFKEQ. V shed 2 bases and J shed 5 bases, with 17 bases lying between them. This CDR3 region has 16 residues. The CDR3 reads CASSQSDRGLGDTQYF. CDR3 DNA: TGTGCCAGCAGCCAATCGGATAGGGGACTCGGAGATACGCAGTATTTT.

The V and J genes are TRBV5-8 and TRBJ1-2; no clear D gene. The CDR3 contains 12 residues. The V gene lost 5 bases and the J gene lost 2 bases, with 7 bases spanning the gap. Germline assignment: CDR1 SGHTS and CDR2 YDEGEE. The CDR3 bases are TGTGCCAGCAGTTCACCGAACTATGGCTACACCTTC. Protein: CASSSPNYGYTF.

The rearrangement joins TRBV4-3 to TRBJ2-3; D may correspond to TRBD1 or TRBD2 (6 bases each). The germline V gene encodes CDR1 LGHNA and CDR2 YSLEER. The CDR3 runs 16 residues. V gave up 1 base and J gave up 3 bases, with 14 bases separating them. The CDR3 sequence: CASSQGVGAGTDTQYF. The CDR3 DNA sequence: TGCGCCAGCAGCCAAGGGGTGGGGGCGGGGACAGATACGCAGTATTTT.

The chain has TRBV5-8 and TRBJ2-1, with D unclear. Deletions cut 5 bases from V and 13 bases from J, with 4 bases between. The CDR3 contains 8 residues. The germline V gene encodes CDR1 SGHTS and CDR2 YDEGEE. The CDR3 DNA follows: TGTGCCAGCAGGGGTCAGTTCTTC. Its protein product is CASRGQFF.

There are a few counts of this clone. The rearrangement uses TRBV28 and TRBJ1-4; 7 nucleotides agree with TRBD1. This CDR3 has 15 residues. V was clipped by 8 bases and J by 8 bases; unmatched bases: 14. Germline V gives CDR1 MDHEN, CDR2 SYDVKM. In nucleotides, the CDR3 is TGTGCCAGCGCCCTATCGACAGGGTCAGGAGAAAAACTGTTTTTT. It translates to CASALSTGSGEKLFF.

The chain is built from TRBV7-2 and TRBJ2-1, with TRBD1 matching over 11 bases. CDR1 SGHTA and CDR2 FQGNSA come from the germline V gene. This CDR3 is built from 15 residues. Germline trimming cut 5 bases from V and 9 bases from J; bases unmatched to any gene: 9. In DNA form, the CDR3 reads TGTGCCAGCAGCGTAGTGGGACAGGGGGGTTCTGAGCAGTTCTTC. Translating gives CASSVVGQGGSEQFF.

A few counts support this clone. CDR3 sequence reads: CAISGDRMNTEAFF. Written as DNA, the CDR3 is TGTGCCATCAGTGGGGACAGGATGAACACTGAAGCTTTCTTT. The chain uses TRBV10-3 and TRBJ1-1, with 8 bases lining up with TRBD1. The junction had 1 base not matched to a gene; V was cut back by 4 bases and J by 0 bases. The CDR3 covers 14 residues. The V gene's germline CDR1 is ENHRY and CDR2 SYGVKD.

The rearrangement joins TRBV11-1 to TRBJ2-7; 7 bases map to TRBD2. The CDR3 length is 11 residues. Trimming at V came to 5 bases and at J to 11 bases, leaving 6 bases not matched to a gene. The germline gives CDR1 SGHAT, CDR2 FQDESV (reference sequence). CDR3 DNA sequence: TGTGCCAGCAGCGGGGACTATGTTAAGTACTTC. Residues: CASSGDYVKYF.

J is TRBJ2-7 and V is TRBV5-6, with 7 positions matching TRBD1. V was pared by 2 bases and J by 0 bases, with 8 bases of the junction left unmatched. CDR1 and CDR2 (germline): SGHDT, YYEEEE. The length of the CDR3 is 16 residues. This chain's CDR3 is CASSFGSGGFSYEQYF. In DNA form, the CDR3 reads TGTGCCAGCAGCTTTGGGTCAGGGGGTTTCTCCTACGAGCAGTACTTC. The variable domain in full, with the rest retrieved from reference TRBV5-6 and TRBJ2-7, is DAGVTQSPTHLIKTRGQQVTLRCSPKSGHDTVSWYQQALGQGPQFIFQYYEEEERQRGNFPDRFSGHQFPNYSSELNVNALLLGDSALYLCASSFGSGGFSYEQYFGPGTRLTVT.

J is TRBJ1-1 and V is TRBV28; D unresolved. Between the trimmed V and J ends, which lost 2 bases and 2 bases, there was a span of 3 bases. Germline CDR1 is MDHEN and CDR2 is SYDVKM. This CDR3 is built from 12 residues. The CDR3, as DNA: TGTGCCAGCAGTTTAACTAACACTGAAGCTTTCTTT. Translation gives CASSLTNTEAFF.

The chain couples TRBV11-2 to TRBJ2-2; tentative D call: TRBD2 (6 bases). V lost 7 bases and J lost 4, with 13 bases in between. Germline loops: CDR1 SGHAT, CDR2 FQNNGV. This CDR3 has 14 amino acids. The CDR3 DNA reads as TGTGCCAGCACCCCGCGGAGGGGCACCGGGGAGCTGTTTTTT. Protein product: CASTPRRGTGELFF.

This clone was recorded only once. The chain employs TRBV5-1 and TRBJ1-1; D unclear. The CDR3 spans 13 residues. Trimming cost V 0 bases and J 4 bases, with 7 bases left between them. The germline V gene has CDR1 SGHRS and CDR2 YFSETQ. The chain's CDR3 is CASSLDVPTEAFF. The CDR3, as DNA: TGCGCCAGCAGCTTGGATGTGCCCACTGAAGCTTTCTTT.

This chain connects TRBV7-2 to TRBJ1-1; D is uncertain. The CDR3 runs to 14 residues. Germline values: CDR1 SGHTA, CDR2 FQGNSA. V shed 1 base and J shed 7 bases, with 13 bases lying between them. The CDR3 region has the DNA TGTGCCAGCAGCTTAGGCGGTAGGAAGGGTGAAGCTTTCTTT. Residues: CASSLGGRKGEAFF.

This chain connects TRBV30 to TRBJ2-3; D could derive from TRBD1 or TRBD2 (6 bases each). Germline values: CDR1 GTSNPN, CDR2 SVGIG (reference sequence). Between the trimmed V and J ends, which lost 2 bases and 2 bases, there was a span of 11 bases. This CDR3 spans 14 amino acids. CDR3 in amino acids: CAWSRGDSTDTQYF. Written as DNA, the CDR3 is TGTGCCTGGAGTAGGGGGGACTCCACAGATACGCAGTATTTT.